The rows below give T cell receptor beta chains drawn from one sample of a study of blood T cell repertoires in COVID-19. Profiling relied on immunoSEQ multiplex PCR, and the TCRdb table lists in-frame clones only, not all of them. The table shows some 75,000 clones, with 65% to 85% occurring only once. Input material: peripheral blood. These receptors were obtained from a man aged 45-65 years with COVID-19, enrolled during active disease. Both conserved end residues are part of each CDR3. A D gene is named only where the DNA matches it firmly. Part of the rows lack a size; the others show once, few, many or a class for expanded clones.

TRBJ2-2,TRBD2,.,TRBV2,TGTGCCAGCATCCGAGGGCTAGCGGGAGTAGGAATCGGCGGGGAGCTGTTTTTT,CASIRGLAGVGIGGELFF
TRBJ2-3,.,few,TRBV3-1/TRBV3-2,TGTGCCAGCAGCCAAGAGCTGGCGGAGCCCACAGATACGCAGTATTTT,CASSQELAEPTDTQYF
TRBJ1-2,TRBD1,.,TRBV5-1,TGCGCCAGCAGCCGCGTCCAGGGACAGGGAGGTAGCTACACCTTC,CASSRVQGQGGSYTF
TRBJ2-1,.,.,TRBV5-1,TGCGCCAGCAGCCGGGACACCGCTTACTACAATGAGCAGTTCTTC,CASSRDTAYYNEQFF
TRBJ2-7,TRBD2,.,TRBV4-3,TGCGCCAGCAGCCACCAGACTAGCGACCCCTACGAGCAGTACTTC,CASSHQTSDPYEQYF
TRBJ1-1,TRBD1,once,TRBV10-3,TGTGCCATCAGCCAACCTCCGGGACAGAGGAACACTGAAGCTTTCTTT,CAISQPPGQRNTEAFF
TRBJ2-6,.,.,TRBV19,TGTGCCAGTAGTATAGGGGGGCACTCTGGGGCCAACGTCCTGACTTTC,CASSIGGHSGANVLTF
TRBJ2-2,TRBD2,.,TRBV6-4,TGTGCCAGCAGTGAACAAGCGGGAGGGCCGGGTGCCGGGGAGCTGTTTTTT,CASSEQAGGPGAGELFF
TRBJ2-2,.,once,TRBV5-1,TGCGCCAGCAGGACAACGAACACCGGGGAGCTGTTTTTT,CASRTTNTGELFF
TRBJ2-2,.,few,TRBV5-1,TGCGCCATCGGGATCGTCGGCACCGGGGAGCTGTTTTTT,CAIGIVGTGELFF
TRBJ2-5,TRBD2,.,TRBV2,TGTGCCAGCAGTGAAAAGGGGCTAGCGGCGCAAGAGACCCAGTACTTC,CASSEKGLAAQETQYF
TRBJ1-5,.,.,TRBV5-6,TGTGCCAGCAGCTTGGGACAGATGAATCAGCCCCAGCATTTT,CASSLGQMNQPQHF
TRBJ2-5,TRBD1,.,TRBV9,TGTGCCAGCAGCATTAGGACAGGGACTTTTAAAGAGACCCAGTACTTC,CASSIRTGTFKETQYF
TRBJ1-1,.,.,TRBV4-1,TGCGCCAGCAGCCAAGGGTTGGCAGGGAGGCCTGAAGCTTTCTTT,CASSQGLAGRPEAFF
TRBJ1-5,.,.,TRBV5-8,TGTGCCAGCAGCTTGGTAGGACAGAGCAATCAGCCCCAGCATTTT,CASSLVGQSNQPQHF
TRBJ1-4,TRBD1,.,TRBV5-1,TGCGCCAGCAGTCCCGGGACAGCGAATGAAAAACTGTTTTTT,CASSPGTANEKLFF
TRBJ1-6,TRBD1,.,TRBV19,TGTGCCAGTAGCCAGACAGGGATCGGTTCACCCCTCCACTTT,CASSQTGIGSPLHF
TRBJ2-5,.,.,TRBV7-8,TGTGCCAGCAGCGAGGCGCTACAAGAGACCCAGTACTTC,CASSEALQETQYF
TRBJ2-5,TRBD2,.,TRBV7-9,TGTGCCAGCAGCTTAGCGGGACTAGCGCCATCACAAGAGACCCAGTACTTC,CASSLAGLAPSQETQYF